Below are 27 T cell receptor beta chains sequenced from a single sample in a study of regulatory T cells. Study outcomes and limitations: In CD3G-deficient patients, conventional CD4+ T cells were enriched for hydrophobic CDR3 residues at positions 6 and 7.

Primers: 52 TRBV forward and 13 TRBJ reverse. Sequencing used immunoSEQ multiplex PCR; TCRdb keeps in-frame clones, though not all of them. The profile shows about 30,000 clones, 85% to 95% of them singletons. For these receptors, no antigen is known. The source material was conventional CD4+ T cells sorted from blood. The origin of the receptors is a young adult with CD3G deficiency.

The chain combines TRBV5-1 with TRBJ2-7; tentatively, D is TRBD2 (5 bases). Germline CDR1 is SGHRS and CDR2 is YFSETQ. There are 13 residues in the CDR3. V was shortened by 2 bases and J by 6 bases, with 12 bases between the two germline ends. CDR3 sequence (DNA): TGCGCCAGCAGCTTAGAGGGAAGGGCCGAGCAGTACTTC. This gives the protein CASSLEGRAEQYF.

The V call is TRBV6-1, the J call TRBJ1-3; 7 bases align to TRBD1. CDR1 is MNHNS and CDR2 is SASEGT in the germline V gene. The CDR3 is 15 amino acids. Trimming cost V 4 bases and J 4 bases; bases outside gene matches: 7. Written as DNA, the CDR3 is TGTGCCAGCAGTGCGGGCAGGGGGAAAGGAAACACCATATATTTT. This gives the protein CASSAGRGKGNTIYF.

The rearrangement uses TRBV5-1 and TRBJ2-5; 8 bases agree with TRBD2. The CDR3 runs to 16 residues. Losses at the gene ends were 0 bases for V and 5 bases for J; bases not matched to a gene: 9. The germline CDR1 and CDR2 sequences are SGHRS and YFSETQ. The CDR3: CASSLGGTRGSETQYF. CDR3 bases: TGCGCCAGCAGCTTGGGAGGGACTAGAGGCTCGGAGACCCAGTACTTC.

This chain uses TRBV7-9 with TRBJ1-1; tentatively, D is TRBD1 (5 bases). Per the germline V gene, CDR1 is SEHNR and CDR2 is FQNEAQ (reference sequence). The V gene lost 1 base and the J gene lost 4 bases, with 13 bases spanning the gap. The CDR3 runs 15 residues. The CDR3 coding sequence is TGTGCCAGCAGCTTAGGAGAAGGGGTGGGCACTGAAGCTTTCTTT. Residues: CASSLGEGVGTEAFF.

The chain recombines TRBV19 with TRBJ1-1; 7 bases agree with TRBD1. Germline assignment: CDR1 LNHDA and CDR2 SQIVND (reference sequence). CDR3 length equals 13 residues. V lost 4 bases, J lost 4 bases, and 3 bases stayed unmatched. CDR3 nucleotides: TGTGCCAGTAGTAGACAGGGAAGCACTGAAGCTTTCTTT. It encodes CASSRQGSTEAFF.

CDR3 nucleotide sequence: TGCGCCAGCAGCACCGGGACAGTCGAGCTGGAGACCCAGTACTTC. Translation gives CASSTGTVELETQYF. The chain uses TRBV5-1 and TRBJ2-5; TRBD1 aligns across 7 bases. The germline V gene encodes CDR1 SGHRS and CDR2 YFSETQ. This CDR3 is built from 15 residues. V trimming: 4 bases; J trimming: 5 bases; junction bases outside the gene matches: 11.

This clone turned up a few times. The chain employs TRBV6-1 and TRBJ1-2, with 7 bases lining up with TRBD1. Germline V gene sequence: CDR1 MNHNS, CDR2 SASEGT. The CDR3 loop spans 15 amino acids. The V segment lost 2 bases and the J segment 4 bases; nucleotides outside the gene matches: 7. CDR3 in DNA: TGTGCCAGCAGTGAATGGGCCCGACAGGGCTATGGCTACACCTTC. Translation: CASSEWARQGYGYTF.

The CDR3 bases are TGTGCCAGCAGTTTAAGGCGAGGGAGTGAGCAGTTCTTC. Translation: CASSLRRGSEQFF. The chain links TRBV27 to TRBJ2-1; maybe TRBD2 (5 bases). Germline V gene lookup returns CDR1 MNHEY and CDR2 SMNVEV (reference sequence). This CDR3 contains 13 residues. V was clipped by 2 bases and J by 9 bases, with 11 bases between them.

CDR3 amino acids: CASSPRTVVVGRRNTEAFF. In nucleotides, the CDR3 is TGTGCCAGTAGCCCCCGGACAGTCGTCGTGGGTCGGCGGAACACTGAAGCTTTCTTT. The chain uses TRBV19 and TRBJ1-1; D possibly corresponds to TRBD1 (6 bases). The germline CDR1 and CDR2 sequences are LNHDA and SQIVND (reference sequence). With 6 bases removed from V and 1 base from J, the gap between germline ends came to 27 bases. The CDR3 is 19 amino acids.

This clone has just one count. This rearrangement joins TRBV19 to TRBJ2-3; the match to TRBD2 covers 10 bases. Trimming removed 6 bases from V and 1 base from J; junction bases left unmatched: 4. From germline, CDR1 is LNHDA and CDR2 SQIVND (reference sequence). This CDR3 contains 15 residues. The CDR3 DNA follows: TGTGCCAGTAGCCTAGCGGGAGCGGGCACAGATACGCAGTATTTT. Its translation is CASSLAGAGTDTQYF.

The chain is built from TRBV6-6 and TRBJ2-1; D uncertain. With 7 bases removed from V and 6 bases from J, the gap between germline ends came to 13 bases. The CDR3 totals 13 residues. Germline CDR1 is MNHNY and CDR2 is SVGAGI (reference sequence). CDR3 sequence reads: CASKGPLINEQFF. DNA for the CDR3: TGTGCCAGCAAGGGTCCCCTTATCAATGAGCAGTTCTTC.

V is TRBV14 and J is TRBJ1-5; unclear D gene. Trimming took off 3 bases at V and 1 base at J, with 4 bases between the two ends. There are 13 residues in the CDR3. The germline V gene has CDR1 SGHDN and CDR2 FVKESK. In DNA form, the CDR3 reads TGTGCCAGCAGCCAGGACAGCAATCAGCCCCAGCATTTT. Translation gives CASSQDSNQPQHF.

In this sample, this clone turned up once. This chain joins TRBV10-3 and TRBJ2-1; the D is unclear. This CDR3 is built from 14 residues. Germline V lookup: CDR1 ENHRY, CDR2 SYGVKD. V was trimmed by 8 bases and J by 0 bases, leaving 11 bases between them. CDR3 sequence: CAISPTRSYNEQFF. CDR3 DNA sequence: TGTGCCATCTCCCCCACCCGCTCCTACAATGAGCAGTTCTTC.

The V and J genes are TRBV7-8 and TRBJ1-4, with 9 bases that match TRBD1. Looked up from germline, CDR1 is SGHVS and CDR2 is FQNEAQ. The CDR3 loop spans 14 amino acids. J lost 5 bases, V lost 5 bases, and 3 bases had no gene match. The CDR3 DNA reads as TGTGCCAGCAGCGTGGGACAGGGAAATGAAAAACTGTTTTTT. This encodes CASSVGQGNEKLFF.

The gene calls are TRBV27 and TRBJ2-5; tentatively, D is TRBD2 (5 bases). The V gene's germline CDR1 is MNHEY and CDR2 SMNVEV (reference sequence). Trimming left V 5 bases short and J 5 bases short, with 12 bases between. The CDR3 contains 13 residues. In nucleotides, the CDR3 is TGTGCCAGCAGTAAACCGACGGGGGAGACCCAGTACTTC. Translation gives CASSKPTGETQYF.

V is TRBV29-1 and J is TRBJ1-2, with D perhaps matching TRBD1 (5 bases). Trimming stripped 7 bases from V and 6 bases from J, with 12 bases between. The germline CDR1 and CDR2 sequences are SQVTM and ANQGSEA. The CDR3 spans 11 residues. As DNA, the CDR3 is TGCAGCGCCGCAACAGGAAATGGCTACACCTTC. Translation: CSAATGNGYTF.

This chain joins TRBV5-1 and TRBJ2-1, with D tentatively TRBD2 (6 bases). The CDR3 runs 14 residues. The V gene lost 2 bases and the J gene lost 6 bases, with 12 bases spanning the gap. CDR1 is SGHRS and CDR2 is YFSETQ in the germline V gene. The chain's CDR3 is CASSLAGPSNEQFF. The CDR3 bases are TGCGCCAGCAGCTTAGCGGGCCCGAGCAATGAGCAGTTCTTC.

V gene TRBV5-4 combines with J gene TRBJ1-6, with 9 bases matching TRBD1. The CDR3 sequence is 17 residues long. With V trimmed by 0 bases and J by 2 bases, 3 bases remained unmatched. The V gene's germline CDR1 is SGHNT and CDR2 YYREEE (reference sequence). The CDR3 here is CASSLAGTGTYNSPLHF. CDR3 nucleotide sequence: TGTGCCAGCAGCTTGGCGGGGACAGGGACCTATAATTCACCCCTCCACTTT.

In DNA, the CDR3 is TGCGCCAGCAGCTTGAGCCCCGCGGGAGGGTGGGGTGAGCAGTTCTTC. Encoded protein: CASSLSPAGGWGEQFF. The genes are TRBV5-1 and TRBJ2-1, with 9 bases identical to TRBD2. CDR1 is SGHRS and CDR2 is YFSETQ in the germline V gene. The CDR3 is 16 residues long. V trimming: 1 base; J trimming: 9 bases; junction bases outside the gene matches: 11.

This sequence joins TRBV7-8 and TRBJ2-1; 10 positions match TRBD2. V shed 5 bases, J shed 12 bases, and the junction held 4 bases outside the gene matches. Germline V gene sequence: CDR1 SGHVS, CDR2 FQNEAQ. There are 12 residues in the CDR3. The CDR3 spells CASSPLAGPQFF. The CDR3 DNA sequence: TGTGCCAGCAGCCCACTAGCGGGGCCGCAGTTCTTC.

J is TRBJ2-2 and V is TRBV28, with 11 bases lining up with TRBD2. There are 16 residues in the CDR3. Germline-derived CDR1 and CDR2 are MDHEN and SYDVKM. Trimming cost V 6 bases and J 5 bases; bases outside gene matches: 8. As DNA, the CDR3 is TGTGCCAGCAGATCCGGGACTAGCGGTGGTACCGGGGAGCTGTTTTTT. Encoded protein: CASRSGTSGGTGELFF.

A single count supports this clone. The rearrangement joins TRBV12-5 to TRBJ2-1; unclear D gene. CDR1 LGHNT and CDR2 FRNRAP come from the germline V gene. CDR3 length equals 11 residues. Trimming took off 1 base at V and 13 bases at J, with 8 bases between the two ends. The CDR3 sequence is CASGLDNLQFF. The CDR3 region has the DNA TGTGCTAGTGGTTTGGATAATCTCCAGTTCTTC.

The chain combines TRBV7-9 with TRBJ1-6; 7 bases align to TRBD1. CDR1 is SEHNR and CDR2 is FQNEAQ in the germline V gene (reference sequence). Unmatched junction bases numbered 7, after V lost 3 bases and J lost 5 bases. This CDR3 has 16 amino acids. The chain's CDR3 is CASSFYRGRDNSPLHF. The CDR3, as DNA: TGTGCCAGCAGCTTTTACAGGGGAAGGGATAATTCACCCCTCCACTTT.

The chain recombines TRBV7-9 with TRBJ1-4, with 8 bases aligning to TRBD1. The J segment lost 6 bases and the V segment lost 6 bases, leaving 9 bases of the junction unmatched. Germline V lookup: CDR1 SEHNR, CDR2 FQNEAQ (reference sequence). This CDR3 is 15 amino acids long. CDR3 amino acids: CASSSTGGIDEKLFF. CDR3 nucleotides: TGTGCCAGCAGTTCAACAGGGGGAATAGATGAAAAACTGTTTTTT.

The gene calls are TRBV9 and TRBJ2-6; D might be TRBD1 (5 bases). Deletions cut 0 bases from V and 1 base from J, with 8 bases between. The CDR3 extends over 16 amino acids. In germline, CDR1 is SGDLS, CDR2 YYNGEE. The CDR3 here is CASSVGGDSGANVLTF. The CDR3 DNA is TGTGCCAGCAGCGTAGGGGGCGATTCTGGGGCCAACGTCCTGACTTTC.

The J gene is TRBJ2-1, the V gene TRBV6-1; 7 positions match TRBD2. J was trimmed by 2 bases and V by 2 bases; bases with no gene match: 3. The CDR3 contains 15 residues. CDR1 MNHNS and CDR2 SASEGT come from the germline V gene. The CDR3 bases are TGTGCCAGCAGTGAACCGGGACTACCCTACAATGAGCAGTTCTTC. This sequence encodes CASSEPGLPYNEQFF.

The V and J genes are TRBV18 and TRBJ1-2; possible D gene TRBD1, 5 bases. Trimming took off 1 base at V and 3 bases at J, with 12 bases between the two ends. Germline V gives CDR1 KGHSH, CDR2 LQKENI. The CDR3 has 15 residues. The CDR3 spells CASSPRGVTDYGYTF. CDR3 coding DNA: TGTGCCAGCTCACCACGGGGGGTGACGGACTATGGCTACACCTTC.